This T cell receptor beta chain was recorded in a study of molecular identifiers for immune sequencing clone quantification. This clonotype was seen repeatedly, ten times or more. Using its own MiXCR run on the PCR reads, TCRdb lists one record per CDR3 protein. The repertoire holds over 35,000 distinct CDR3 sequences, with about 24% as singletons. V was shortened by 5 bases and J by 2 bases, with 13 bases between the two germline ends. Germline V gene data show CDR1 as SGHAT and CDR2 as FQNNGV. This CDR3 is built from 15 residues. Libraries of naive CD8 T cells were made from approximately 20,000 to 1,000,000 sorted cells. They used 10%, 30% or 50% RNA. In the sort, naive CD8 T cells were defined as CD8+CD4-CCR7+CD45RA+.

This receptor was obtained from a human donor in good health. Some libraries in this study had Jurkat cell RNA spiked in. The sample consisted of naive CD8+ T cells from blood, with Jurkat cell RNA spiked in. This sample's subset: FACS-sorted CD8+CD4-CCR7+CD45RA+ naive T cells. The chain is built from TRBV11-2 and TRBJ1-3; unclear D gene. The CDR3 region is CASSPNRDPGNTIYF. The CDR3 DNA reads TGTGCCAGCAGCCCCAACAGAGATCCTGGAAACACCATATATTTT. The entire variable domain, with the rest obtained from reference TRBV11-2 and TRBJ1-3, is as follows: EAGVAQSPRYKIIEKRQSVAFWCNPISGHATLYWYQQILGQGPKLLIQFQNNGVVDDSQLPKDRFSAERLKGVDSTLKIQPAKLEDSAVYLCASSPNRDPGNTIYFGEGSWLTVV.